A selection of T cell receptor beta chains follows, all from one sample in a study of CD8 T cells in ankylosing spondylitis. A single record per CDR3 protein comes from TCRdb applying MiXCR to the 5' RACE reads. The table lists more than 500,000 distinct CDR3 sequences, over 4% of them singletons, with around 3.4% in the top ten. Sequenced sample: blood, either unsorted or a sorted T cell fraction (not recorded which). Source of these receptors: a male donor with ankylosing spondylitis. Each CDR3 is given without its conserved first and last residue. Fields, in order: J gene, V gene, CDR3 protein.

j_gene: TRBJ2-5
v_gene: TRBV27
CDR3aa: ASSFPGETQY

j_gene: TRBJ1-1
v_gene: TRBV9
CDR3aa: ASSVVAQGTEAF

j_gene: TRBJ2-3
v_gene: TRBV20-1
CDR3aa: SARDLFVGGGGRWSTDTQY

j_gene: TRBJ2-5
v_gene: TRBV25-1
CDR3aa: ASSESPGTVSLEETQY

j_gene: TRBJ2-1
v_gene: TRBV7-2
CDR3aa: ASSLDGGGTAMEQF

j_gene: TRBJ1-1
v_gene: TRBV27
CDR3aa: ASSLGMGNTEAF

j_gene: TRBJ2-4
v_gene: TRBV20-1
CDR3aa: SADVPFSDIQY

j_gene: TRBJ2-2
v_gene: TRBV11-2
CDR3aa: ASSLDYRRGTGELF

j_gene: TRBJ2-1
v_gene: TRBV12-3/TRBV12-4
CDR3aa: ASSPILPFFNNEQF

j_gene: TRBJ2-5
v_gene: TRBV9
CDR3aa: ASSEGAGQETQY

j_gene: TRBJ2-2
v_gene: TRBV12-3/TRBV12-4
CDR3aa: ASSLIPDTGELF

j_gene: TRBJ2-1
v_gene: TRBV4-2
CDR3aa: ASSQLGRLNEQF

j_gene: TRBJ2-3
v_gene: TRBV11-1
CDR3aa: ASSPLSSGRALRTDTQY

j_gene: TRBJ2-7
v_gene: TRBV20-1
CDR3aa: SAAKGLAGGRGNEQY

j_gene: TRBJ2-5
v_gene: TRBV5-1
CDR3aa: ASSGRDRAQGETQY

j_gene: TRBJ2-7
v_gene: TRBV20-1
CDR3aa: SAIFGSPYEQY

j_gene: TRBJ1-5
v_gene: TRBV7-2
CDR3aa: ASSLVSKDQPQH

j_gene: TRBJ1-2
v_gene: TRBV6-1
CDR3aa: ASKDRGNYGYT

j_gene: TRBJ2-1
v_gene: TRBV2
CDR3aa: ASSEWLVGQGRNEQF

j_gene: TRBJ2-5
v_gene: TRBV4-1
CDR3aa: ASSQGIIQETQY

j_gene: TRBJ1-1
v_gene: TRBV28
CDR3aa: ASRPPGTMAF

j_gene: TRBJ2-1
v_gene: TRBV10-3
CDR3aa: AIREVAGASEQF

j_gene: TRBJ2-1
v_gene: TRBV4-2
CDR3aa: ASTSRGRTSVFEQF

j_gene: TRBJ2-1
v_gene: TRBV29-1
CDR3aa: SVEENAGEQF

j_gene: TRBJ2-5
v_gene: TRBV7-2
CDR3aa: ASSQRGGLETQY

j_gene: TRBJ2-7
v_gene: TRBV15
CDR3aa: ATSRDRGDEQY

j_gene: TRBJ1-6
v_gene: TRBV7-8
CDR3aa: ASSLVVRARHYNSPLH

j_gene: TRBJ2-5
v_gene: TRBV9
CDR3aa: ASSLGTSGGRYQETQY

j_gene: TRBJ2-4
v_gene: TRBV4-1
CDR3aa: ASSQEPAPLAGSEVKNIQY

j_gene: TRBJ1-5
v_gene: TRBV20-1
CDR3aa: SARRTRDRGSNQPQH

j_gene: TRBJ1-6
v_gene: TRBV6-1
CDR3aa: ASNPGTVNSPLH

j_gene: TRBJ2-5
v_gene: TRBV5-1
CDR3aa: ASSLGQEAKTQY

j_gene: TRBJ1-1
v_gene: TRBV6-4
CDR3aa: ASSIDRTKTEAF

j_gene: TRBJ1-2
v_gene: TRBV28
CDR3aa: ASNSGTDGYT

j_gene: TRBJ1-2
v_gene: TRBV20-1
CDR3aa: SARDLGRAYGYT

j_gene: TRBJ2-7
v_gene: TRBV10-3
CDR3aa: AISEGQSYEQY

j_gene: TRBJ1-2
v_gene: TRBV4-3
CDR3aa: ASSQESQRGYGYT

j_gene: TRBJ2-5
v_gene: TRBV7-8
CDR3aa: ASSFYRQETQY

j_gene: TRBJ1-5
v_gene: TRBV20-1
CDR3aa: SARDPTGRQPQH

j_gene: TRBJ2-7
v_gene: TRBV7-2
CDR3aa: ASSSRSPRVYEQY

j_gene: TRBJ1-4
v_gene: TRBV20-1
CDR3aa: SAADGGNGNEKLF

j_gene: TRBJ2-7
v_gene: TRBV7-6
CDR3aa: ASSLVGDVRYEQY

j_gene: TRBJ2-5
v_gene: TRBV7-2
CDR3aa: ASSLTGTTQY

j_gene: TRBJ2-7
v_gene: TRBV6-2/TRBV6-3
CDR3aa: ASSYASPYEQY

j_gene: TRBJ1-1
v_gene: TRBV28
CDR3aa: ASRVPGSGEAF

j_gene: TRBJ2-1
v_gene: TRBV29-1
CDR3aa: ITTQPSGSYNEQF

j_gene: TRBJ1-5
v_gene: TRBV4-3
CDR3aa: ASSQDFRVPQPQH

j_gene: TRBJ1-1
v_gene: TRBV19
CDR3aa: ASSTPRPGQGNTEAF

j_gene: TRBJ1-2
v_gene: TRBV4-2
CDR3aa: ASSQTAEYGYT

j_gene: TRBJ1-5
v_gene: TRBV24-1
CDR3aa: ATSDSGPGYKPQH

j_gene: TRBJ2-3
v_gene: TRBV11-3
CDR3aa: ASSTSLYDTQY

j_gene: TRBJ1-1
v_gene: TRBV18
CDR3aa: ASSPDRVAF

j_gene: TRBJ1-2
v_gene: TRBV9
CDR3aa: ASSQNRGSGYT

j_gene: TRBJ2-6
v_gene: TRBV4-1
CDR3aa: ASSQGQGISGANVLT